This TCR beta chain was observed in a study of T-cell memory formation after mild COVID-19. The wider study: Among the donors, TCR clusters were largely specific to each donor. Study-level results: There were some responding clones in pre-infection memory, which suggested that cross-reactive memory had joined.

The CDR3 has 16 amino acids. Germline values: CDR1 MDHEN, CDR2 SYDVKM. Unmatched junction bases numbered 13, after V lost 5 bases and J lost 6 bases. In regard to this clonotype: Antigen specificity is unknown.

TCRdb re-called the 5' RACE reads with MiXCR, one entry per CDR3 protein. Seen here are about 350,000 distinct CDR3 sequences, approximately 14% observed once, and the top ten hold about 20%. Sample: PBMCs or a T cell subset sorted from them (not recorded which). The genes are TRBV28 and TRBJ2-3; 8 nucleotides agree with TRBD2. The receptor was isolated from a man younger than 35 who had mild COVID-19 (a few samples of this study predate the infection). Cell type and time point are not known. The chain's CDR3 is CASSQGLAGEVDTQYF. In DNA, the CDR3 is TGTGCCAGCAGTCAAGGACTAGCCGGGGAGGTTGATACGCAGTATTTT. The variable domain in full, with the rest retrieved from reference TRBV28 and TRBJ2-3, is DVKVTQSSRYLVKRTGEKVFLECVQDMDHENMFWYRQDPGLGLRLIYFSYDVKMKEKGDIPEGYSVSREKKERFSLILESASTNQTSMYLCASSQGLAGEVDTQYFGPGTRLTVL.